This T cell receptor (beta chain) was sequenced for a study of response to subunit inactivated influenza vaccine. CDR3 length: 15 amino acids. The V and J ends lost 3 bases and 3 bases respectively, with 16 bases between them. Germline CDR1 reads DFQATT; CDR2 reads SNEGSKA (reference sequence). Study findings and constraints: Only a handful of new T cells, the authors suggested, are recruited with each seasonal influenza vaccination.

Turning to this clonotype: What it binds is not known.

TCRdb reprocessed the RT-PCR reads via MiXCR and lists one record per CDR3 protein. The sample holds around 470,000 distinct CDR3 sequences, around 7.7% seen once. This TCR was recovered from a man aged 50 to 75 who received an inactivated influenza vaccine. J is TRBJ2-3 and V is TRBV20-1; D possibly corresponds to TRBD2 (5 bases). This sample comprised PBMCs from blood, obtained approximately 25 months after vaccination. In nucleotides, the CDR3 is TGCAGTGCTAGTCCCCAGCGGCTGGGAACAGATACGCAGTATTTT. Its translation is CSASPQRLGTDTQYF.